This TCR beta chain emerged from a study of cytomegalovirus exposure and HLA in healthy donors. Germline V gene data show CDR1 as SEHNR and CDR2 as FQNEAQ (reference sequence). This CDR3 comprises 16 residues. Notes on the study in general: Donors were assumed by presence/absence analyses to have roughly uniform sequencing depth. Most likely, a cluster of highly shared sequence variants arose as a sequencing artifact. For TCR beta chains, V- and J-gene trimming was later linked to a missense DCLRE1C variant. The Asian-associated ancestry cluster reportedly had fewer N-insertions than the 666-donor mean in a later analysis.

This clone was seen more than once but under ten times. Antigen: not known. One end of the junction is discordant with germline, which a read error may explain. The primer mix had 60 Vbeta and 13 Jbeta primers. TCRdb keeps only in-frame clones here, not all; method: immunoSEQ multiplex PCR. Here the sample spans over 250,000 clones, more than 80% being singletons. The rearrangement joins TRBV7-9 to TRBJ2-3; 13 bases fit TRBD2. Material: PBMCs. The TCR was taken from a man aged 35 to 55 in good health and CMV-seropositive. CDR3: CASTLTSGRAADTQYF. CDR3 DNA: TGTGCCAGCACCTTAACTAGCGGGAGGGCCGCAGATACGCAGTATTTT.